A single sample is the source of the 16 T cell receptor beta chains below, sequenced in a study of blood T cell repertoires in COVID-19. Repertoires were generated with immunoSEQ multiplex PCR, while TCRdb's copy carries only in-frame clones and drops some. This sample has 140,000 or so clones, with about 87% found just once. Sequencing input: peripheral blood. All receptors derive from a human donor with COVID-19, enrolled during active disease. The donor label of this sample is uncertain.

As to this clone: Germline and junction disagree at one end, which may indicate a read error. The chain's CDR3 is CASSTDSSKDTQYF. The CDR3 coding sequence is TGTGCCAGTAGCACGGACTCGAGCAAAGATACGCAGTATTTT. The chain has TRBV19 and TRBJ2-3, with D possibly being TRBD2 (5 bases). There are 14 residues in the CDR3. Germline assignment: CDR1 LNHDA and CDR2 SQIVND (reference sequence). The full variable domain, with the rest looked up from reference TRBV19 and TRBJ2-3, is DGGITQSPKYLFRKEGQNVTLSCEQNLNHDAMYWYRQDPGQGLRLIYYSQIVNDFQKGDIAEGYSVSREKKESFPLTVTSAQKNPTAFYLCASSTDSSKDTQYFGPGTRLTVL.

The chain links TRBV21-1 to TRBJ2-7; TRBD1, the table's D call, lacks a check against the DNA. TRBV21-1 is a known pseudogene. CDR3 length equals 13 residues. The CDR3 nucleotides read TGTGCCAGCAGCAAAGCGGACAGCTACGAGCAGTACTTC. This encodes CASSKADSYEQYF.

V and J are TRBV30 and TRBJ2-5; the match to TRBD2 covers 7 bases. Germline values: CDR1 GTSNPN, CDR2 SVGIG (reference sequence). The CDR3 runs 13 residues. The V and J ends lost 8 bases and 4 bases, in that order; junction bases with no gene match: 10. In DNA form, the CDR3 reads TGTGCCGTGGAACGGGGGGTGGGAGAGACCCAGTACTTC. It is translated as CAVERGVGETQYF.

The chain joins TRBV11-1 to TRBJ2-1; TRBD1 agrees at 9 bases. CDR1 and CDR2 (germline): SGHAT, FQDESV (reference sequence). The V segment lost 1 base and the J segment 5 bases; nucleotides outside the gene matches: 6. The CDR3 loop spans 16 amino acids. CDR3 protein: CASSLGPGQGHNEQFF. The CDR3 DNA follows: TGTGCCAGCAGCTTAGGCCCGGGACAGGGCCACAATGAGCAGTTCTTC.

The chain is built from TRBV6-5 and TRBJ1-4; 7 nucleotides align to TRBD1. The CDR3 length is 16 residues. The J segment lost 7 bases and the V segment lost 1 base, leaving 9 bases of the junction unmatched. Per the germline V gene, CDR1 is MNHEY and CDR2 is SVGAGI. CDR3 sequence (DNA): TGTGCCAGCAGTTACTACAGGGGCGGGATAGGTGAAAAACTGTTTTTT. Amino acids: CASSYYRGGIGEKLFF.

This clone has only one observation. The V gene is TRBV7-9, the J gene TRBJ2-3; D gene ambiguous. The CDR3 length is 14 residues. The V end was cut by 3 bases, the J end by 1 base, with 8 bases between. Germline CDR1 is SEHNR and CDR2 is FQNEAQ (reference sequence). The CDR3 reads CASSFPPGTDTQYF. The CDR3 DNA is TGTGCCAGCAGCTTTCCCCCTGGCACAGATACGCAGTATTTT.

This clone was picked up many times. The rearrangement uses TRBV20-1 and TRBJ1-2; 7 nucleotides match TRBD1. Germline CDR1 and CDR2: DFQATT and SNEGSKA (reference sequence). J gave up 0 bases and V 3 bases, and 1 base lay outside the gene matches. The CDR3 loop spans 13 amino acids. The CDR3 reads CSASRGPNYGYTF. The CDR3 DNA is TGCAGTGCTAGTAGGGGGCCTAACTATGGCTACACCTTC.

V and J are TRBV6-2 or TRBV6-3 and TRBJ1-5; 7 nucleotides match TRBD1. V gave up 2 bases and J gave up 3 bases; unmatched junction bases: 13. The CDR3 has 18 amino acids. Per the germline V gene, CDR1 is MNHEY and CDR2 is SVGEGT. CDR3 loop: CASSYRRSTGTVNQPQHF. CDR3 nucleotides: TGTGCCAGCAGTTACCGTCGGAGTACCGGGACAGTCAATCAGCCCCAGCATTTT.

CDR3 in amino acids: CASSWSVDSGNSPLHF. CDR3 bases: TGTGCCAGCAGCTGGTCGGTGGACAGCGGTAATTCACCCCTCCACTTT. The chain is built from TRBV11-3 and TRBJ1-6, with D possibly matching TRBD1 (6 bases). This CDR3 spans 16 amino acids. Looked up from germline, CDR1 is SGHNT and CDR2 is YENEEA. The V and J ends lost 4 bases and 6 bases respectively, with 16 bases between them.

This chain uses TRBV4-1 with TRBJ2-1, with D possibly being TRBD2 (5 bases). Germline-derived CDR1 and CDR2 are MGHRA and YSYEKL. V gave up 7 bases and J gave up 8 bases, with 18 bases separating them. This CDR3 is 14 amino acids long. This CDR3 reads CASTSGGLDDEQFF. The CDR3 nucleotides are TGCGCCAGCACCTCTGGCGGGTTGGACGATGAGCAGTTCTTC.

V and J are TRBV27 and TRBJ2-1; 16 bases agree with TRBD2. This CDR3 is 15 amino acids long. The V segment lost 6 bases and the J segment 6 bases; nucleotides outside the gene matches: 2. Germline values: CDR1 MNHEY, CDR2 SMNVEV (reference sequence). For the CDR3, the DNA is TGTGCCAGCAGGGGACTAGCGGGAGGGCTCAATGAGCAGTTCTTC. This codes for CASRGLAGGLNEQFF.

This clone has more than one count but fewer than ten. The chain recombines TRBV5-6 with TRBJ2-7; D perhaps matches TRBD2 (5 bases). V lost 4 bases and J lost 5, with 13 bases in between. The CDR3 spans 13 residues. CDR1 SGHDT and CDR2 YYEEEE come from the germline V gene. The CDR3 loop is CASSPRRQHEQYF. DNA of the CDR3: TGTGCCAGCAGCCCACGGAGGCAACACGAGCAGTACTTC.

The sample holds many counts of this clone. V is TRBV29-1 and J is TRBJ2-7, with D maybe TRBD2 (6 bases). Per the germline V gene, CDR1 is SQVTM and CDR2 is ANQGSEA. This CDR3 is built from 13 residues. The V end lost 4 bases, the J end lost 5 bases, and 15 bases lay between the germline ends. As DNA, the CDR3 is TGCAGCGTTGTGAGGCTAGGGGAGGACGAGCAGTACTTC. Amino acid sequence: CSVVRLGEDEQYF.

This chain joins TRBV4-1 and TRBJ1-5; D gene uncertain. V was trimmed by 1 base and J by 5 bases, leaving 6 bases between them. The germline gives CDR1 MGHRA, CDR2 YSYEKL. The CDR3 spans 13 residues. For the CDR3, the DNA is TGCGCCAGCAGCCAAGGGAGTTATCAGCCCCAGCATTTT. Translation gives CASSQGSYQPQHF.

The rearrangement links TRBV6-6 to TRBJ2-3, with 7 bases fitting TRBD2. The CDR3 spans 14 residues. J lost 2 bases, V lost 4 bases, and 3 bases had no gene match. CDR1 is MNHNY, CDR2 SVGAGI, per germline (reference sequence). The chain's CDR3 is CASSWEGYTDTQYF. For the CDR3, the DNA is TGTGCCAGCAGTTGGGAGGGTTACACAGATACGCAGTATTTT.

The chain combines TRBV10-3 with TRBJ1-1; 8 bases line up with TRBD1. Trimming removed 5 bases from V and 3 bases from J; junction bases left unmatched: 2. Germline V CDR1 and CDR2: ENHRY, SYGVKD. The CDR3 is made up of 13 amino acids. Here the CDR3 reads CAISKDRDTEAFF. The CDR3 DNA reads TGTGCCATCAGTAAGGACAGGGACACTGAAGCTTTCTTT.